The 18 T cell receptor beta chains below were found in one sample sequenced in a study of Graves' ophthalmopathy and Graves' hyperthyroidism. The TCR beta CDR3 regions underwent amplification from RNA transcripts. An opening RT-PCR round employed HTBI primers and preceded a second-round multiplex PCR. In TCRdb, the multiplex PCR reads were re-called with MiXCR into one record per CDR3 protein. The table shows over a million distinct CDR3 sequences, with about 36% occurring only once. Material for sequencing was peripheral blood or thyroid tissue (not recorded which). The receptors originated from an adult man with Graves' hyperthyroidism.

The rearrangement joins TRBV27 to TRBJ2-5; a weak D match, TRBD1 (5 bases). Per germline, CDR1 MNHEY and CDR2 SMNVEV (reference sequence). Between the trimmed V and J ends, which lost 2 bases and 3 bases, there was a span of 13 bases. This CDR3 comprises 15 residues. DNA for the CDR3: TGTGCCAGCAGTTTACGCAGGGTAGGAAAAGAGACCCAGTACTTC. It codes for CASSLRRVGKETQYF.

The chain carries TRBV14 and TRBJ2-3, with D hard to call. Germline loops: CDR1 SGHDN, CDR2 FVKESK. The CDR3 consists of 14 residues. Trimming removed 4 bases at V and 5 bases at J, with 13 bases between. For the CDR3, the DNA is TGTGCCAGCAGCCCCTGGTTAGGGCGAGATACGCAGTATTTT. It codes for CASSPWLGRDTQYF.

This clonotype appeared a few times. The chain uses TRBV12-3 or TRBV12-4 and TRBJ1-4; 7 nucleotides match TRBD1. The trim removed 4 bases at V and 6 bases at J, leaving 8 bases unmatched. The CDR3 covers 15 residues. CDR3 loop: CASSSLRDSHEKLFF. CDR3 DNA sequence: TGTGCCAGCAGTTCGCTCCGGGACAGTCATGAAAAACTGTTTTTT.

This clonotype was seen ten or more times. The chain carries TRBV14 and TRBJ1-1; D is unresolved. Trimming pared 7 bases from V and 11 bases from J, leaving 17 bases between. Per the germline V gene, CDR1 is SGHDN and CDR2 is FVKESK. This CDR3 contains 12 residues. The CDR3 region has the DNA TGTGCCAGCACCTGGACCCGAGGAGGGGCTTTCTTT. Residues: CASTWTRGGAFF.

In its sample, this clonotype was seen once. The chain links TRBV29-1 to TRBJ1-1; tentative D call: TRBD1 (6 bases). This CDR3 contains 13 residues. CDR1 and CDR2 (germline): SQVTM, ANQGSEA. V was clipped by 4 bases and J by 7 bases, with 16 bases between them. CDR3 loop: CSVVLPTGDEAFF. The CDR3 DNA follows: TGCAGCGTTGTACTTCCGACAGGCGATGAAGCTTTCTTT.

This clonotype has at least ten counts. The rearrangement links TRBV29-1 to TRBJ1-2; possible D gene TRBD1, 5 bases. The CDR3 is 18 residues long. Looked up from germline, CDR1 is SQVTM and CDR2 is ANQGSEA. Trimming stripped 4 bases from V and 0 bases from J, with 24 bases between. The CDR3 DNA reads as TGCAGCGTTGTTGGGACGGCAGATATCGTGGCCCCTAACTATGGCTACACCTTC. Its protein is CSVVGTADIVAPNYGYTF.

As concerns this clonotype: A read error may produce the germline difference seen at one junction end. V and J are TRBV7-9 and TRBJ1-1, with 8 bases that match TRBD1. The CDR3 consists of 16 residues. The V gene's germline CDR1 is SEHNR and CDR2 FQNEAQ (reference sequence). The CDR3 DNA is TGCGCCAGCAGCTATGGACAGGGCCAACAGCCAACGGGGGCTTTCTTT. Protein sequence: CASSYGQGQQPTGAFF. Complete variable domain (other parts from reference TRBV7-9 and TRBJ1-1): DTGVSQNPRHKITKRGQNVTFRCDPISEHNRLYWYRQTLGQGPEFLTYFQNEAQLEKSRLLSDRFSAERPKGSFSTLEIQRTEQGDSAMYLCASSYGQGQQPTGAFFGQGTRLTVV.

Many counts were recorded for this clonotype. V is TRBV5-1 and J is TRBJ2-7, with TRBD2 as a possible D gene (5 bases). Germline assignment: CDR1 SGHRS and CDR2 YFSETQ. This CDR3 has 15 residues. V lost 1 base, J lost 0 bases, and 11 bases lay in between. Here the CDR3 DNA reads TGCGCCAGCAGCTTGTCTGGAAGCGGCTCCTACGAGCAGTACTTC. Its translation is CASSLSGSGSYEQYF.

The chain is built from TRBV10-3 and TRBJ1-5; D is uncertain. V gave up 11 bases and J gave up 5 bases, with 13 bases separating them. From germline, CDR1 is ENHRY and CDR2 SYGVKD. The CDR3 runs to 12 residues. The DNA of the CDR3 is TGTGCCTGGGGAATTGGTTATCAGCCCCAGCATTTT. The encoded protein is CAWGIGYQPQHF.

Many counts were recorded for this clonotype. The CDR3 nucleotides read TGTGCCAGCAGACTAGGAGGGCAGGGCGGTCAGCCCCAGCATTTT. It encodes CASRLGGQGGQPQHF. The chain uses TRBV12-3 or TRBV12-4 and TRBJ1-5, with D maybe TRBD1 (5 bases). The germline V and J ends were trimmed by 6 bases and 6 bases, with 18 bases remaining between them. The CDR3 sequence is 15 residues long.

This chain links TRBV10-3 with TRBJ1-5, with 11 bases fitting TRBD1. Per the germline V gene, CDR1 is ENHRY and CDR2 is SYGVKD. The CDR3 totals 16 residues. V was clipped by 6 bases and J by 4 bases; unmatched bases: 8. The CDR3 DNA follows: TGTGCCATCAGCTTAGGACAGGGGGCAAATAATCAGCCCCAGCATTTT. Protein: CAISLGQGANNQPQHF.

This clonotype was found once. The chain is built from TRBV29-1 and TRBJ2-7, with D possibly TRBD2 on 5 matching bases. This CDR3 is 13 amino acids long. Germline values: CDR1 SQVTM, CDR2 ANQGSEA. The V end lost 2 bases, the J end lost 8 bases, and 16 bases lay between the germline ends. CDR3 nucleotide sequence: TGCAGCGTTGAACTCAGGTCGGGGTCGCAGCAGTACTTC. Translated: CSVELRSGSQQYF.

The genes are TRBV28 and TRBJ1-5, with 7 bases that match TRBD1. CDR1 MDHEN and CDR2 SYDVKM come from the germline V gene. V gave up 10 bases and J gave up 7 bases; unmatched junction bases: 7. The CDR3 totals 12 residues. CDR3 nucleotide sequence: TGTGCCACCACAGGGGAAATCCAGCCCCAGCATTTT. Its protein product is CATTGEIQPQHF. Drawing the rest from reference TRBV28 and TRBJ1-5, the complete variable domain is DVKVTQSSRYLVKRTGEKVFLECVQDMDHENMFWYRQDPGLGLRLIYFSYDVKMKEKGDIPEGYSVSREKKERFSLILESASTNQTSMYLCATTGEIQPQHFGDGTRLSIL.

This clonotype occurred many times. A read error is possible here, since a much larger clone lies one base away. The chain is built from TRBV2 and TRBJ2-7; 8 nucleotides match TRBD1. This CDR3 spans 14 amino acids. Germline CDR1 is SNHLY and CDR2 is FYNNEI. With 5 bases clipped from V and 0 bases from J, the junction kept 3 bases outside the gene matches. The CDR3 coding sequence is TGTGCCAGCAGTTTGGACAGGGACTCCTACGAGCAGTACTTC. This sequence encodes CASSLDRDSYEQYF.

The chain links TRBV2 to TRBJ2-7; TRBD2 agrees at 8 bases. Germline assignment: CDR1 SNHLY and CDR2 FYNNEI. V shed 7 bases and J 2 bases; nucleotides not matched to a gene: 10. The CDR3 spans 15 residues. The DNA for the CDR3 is TGTGCCAGCACCCTTAGAAGCGGGGGAACCTACGAGCAGTACTTC. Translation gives CASTLRSGGTYEQYF.

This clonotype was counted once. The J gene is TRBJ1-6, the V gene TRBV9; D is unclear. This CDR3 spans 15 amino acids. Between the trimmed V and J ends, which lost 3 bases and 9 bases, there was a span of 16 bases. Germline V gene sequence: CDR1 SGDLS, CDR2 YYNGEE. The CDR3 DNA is TGTGCCAGCAGCGCAGACGGGGATAGCAGTTCACCCCTCCACTTT. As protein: CASSADGDSSSPLHF.

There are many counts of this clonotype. Here the CDR3 reads CASSFKGSSYEQYF. CDR3 sequence (DNA): TGTGCCAGCAGCTTTAAAGGGAGCTCCTACGAGCAGTACTTC. The chain has TRBV5-8 and TRBJ2-7; D might be TRBD2 (5 bases). The CDR3 runs to 14 residues. The germline gives CDR1 SGHTS, CDR2 YDEGEE. V was cut by 2 bases and J by 0 bases, with 9 bases left in between.

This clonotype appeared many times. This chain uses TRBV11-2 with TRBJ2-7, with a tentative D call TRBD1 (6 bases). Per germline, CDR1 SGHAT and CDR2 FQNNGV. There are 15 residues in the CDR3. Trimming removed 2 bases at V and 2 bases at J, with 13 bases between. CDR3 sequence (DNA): TGTGCCAGCAGCTTAATTGAACAGGGTACCTACGAGCAGTACTTC. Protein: CASSLIEQGTYEQYF.